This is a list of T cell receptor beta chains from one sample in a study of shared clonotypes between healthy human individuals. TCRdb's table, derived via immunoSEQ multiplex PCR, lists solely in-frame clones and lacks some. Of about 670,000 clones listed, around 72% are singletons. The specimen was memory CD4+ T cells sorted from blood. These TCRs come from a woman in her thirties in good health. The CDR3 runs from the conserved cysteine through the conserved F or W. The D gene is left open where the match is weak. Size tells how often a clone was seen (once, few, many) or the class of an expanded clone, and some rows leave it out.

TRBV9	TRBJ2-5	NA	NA	CASSRAGGGGETQYF	TGTGCCAGCAGCCGAGCTGGGGGTGGGGGAGAGACCCAGTACTTC
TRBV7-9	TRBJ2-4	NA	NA	CASSPSAGGNIQYF	TGTGCCAGCAGCCCAAGCGCGGGCGGGAACATTCAGTACTTC
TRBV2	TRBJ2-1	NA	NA	CASSDGTGLYEQFF	TGTGCCAGCAGCGACGGGACGGGTTTGTACGAGCAGTTCTTC
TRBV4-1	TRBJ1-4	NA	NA	CASSQDRGEKLFF	TGCGCCAGCAGCCAAGATCGCGGTGAAAAACTGTTTTTT
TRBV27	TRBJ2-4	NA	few	CASSLSPGVKNIQYF	TGTGCCAGCAGTTTATCGCCGGGGGTCAAAAACATTCAGTACTTC
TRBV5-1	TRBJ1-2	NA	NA	CASSLDQAGYGYTF	TGCGCCAGCAGCTTGGATCAGGCGGGGTATGGCTACACCTTC
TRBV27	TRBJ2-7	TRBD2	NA	CASKFTSGRRSEQYF	TGTGCCAGTAAATTCACTAGCGGGAGAAGATCCGAGCAGTACTTC
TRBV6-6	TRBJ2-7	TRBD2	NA	CASSRRTSGAYEQYF	TGTGCCAGCAGTAGAAGGACTAGCGGGGCCTACGAGCAGTACTTC
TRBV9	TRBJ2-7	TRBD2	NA	CASSVGELAGIDEQYF	TGTGCCAGCAGCGTAGGAGAACTAGCGGGAATCGACGAGCAGTACTTC
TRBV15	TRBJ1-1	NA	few	CATSRVTRGTEAFF	TGTGCCACCAGCAGAGTCACGAGGGGCACTGAAGCTTTCTTT
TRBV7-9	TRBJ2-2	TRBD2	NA	CASSFELAANTGELFF	TGTGCCAGCAGCTTTGAACTAGCGGCGAACACCGGGGAGCTGTTTTTT
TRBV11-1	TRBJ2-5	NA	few	CASTPGALETQYF	TGTGCCAGCACCCCCGGGGCTCTGGAGACCCAGTACTTC
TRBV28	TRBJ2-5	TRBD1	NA	CASSQGQEETQYF	TGTGCCAGCAGCCAGGGACAGGAAGAGACCCAGTACTTC
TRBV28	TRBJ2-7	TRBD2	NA	CASSFGLKREKSSYEQYF	TGTGCCAGCAGTTTTGGTTTGAAGCGGGAGAAGTCAAGCTACGAGCAGTACTTC
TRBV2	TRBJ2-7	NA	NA	CASSLRRDSLRGQYF	TGTGCCAGCAGCCTTCGCCGGGACTCCCTTCGGGGGCAGTACTTC
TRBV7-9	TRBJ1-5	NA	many	CASSQGGVAGKPQHF	TGTGCCAGCAGCCAAGGGGGGGTGGCAGGGAAGCCCCAGCATTTT
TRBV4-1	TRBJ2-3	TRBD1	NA	CASSQGQGVDTQYF	TGCGCCAGCAGCCAAGGTCAGGGGGTAGATACGCAGTATTTT
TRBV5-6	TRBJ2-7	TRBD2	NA	CASSSPLAGVSYEQYF	TGTGCCAGCAGCTCCCCTCTAGCGGGAGTATCCTACGAGCAGTACTTC
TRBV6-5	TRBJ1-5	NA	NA	CASSPRPNQPQHF	TGTGCCAGCAGCCCTCGACCGAATCAGCCCCAGCATTTT
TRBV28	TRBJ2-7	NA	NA	CASTSKKGGAYEQYF	TGTGCCAGCACCTCTAAGAAGGGGGGGGCCTACGAGCAGTACTTC
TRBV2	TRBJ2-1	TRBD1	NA	CASRQGEGEQFF	TGTGCCAGCCGACAGGGGGAAGGTGAGCAGTTCTTC
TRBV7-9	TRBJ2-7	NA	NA	CASSRIDEQYF	TGTGCCAGCAGTCGTATAGACGAGCAGTACTTC
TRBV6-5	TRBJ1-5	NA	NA	CASSPAGYNQPQHF	TGTGCCAGCAGCCCCGCAGGATACAATCAGCCCCAGCATTTT
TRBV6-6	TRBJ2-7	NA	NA	CASSLNRRSYEQYF	TGTGCCAGCAGTTTAAACAGACGCTCCTACGAGCAGTACTTC
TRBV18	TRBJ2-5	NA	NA	CASSPGGAETQYF	TGTGCCAGCTCACCAGGCGGTGCAGAGACCCAGTACTTC
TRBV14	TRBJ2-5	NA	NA	CASSQSSGPGETQYF	TGTGCCAGCAGCCAATCGAGCGGCCCTGGAGAGACCCAGTACTTC
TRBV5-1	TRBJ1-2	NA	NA	CASSAGVAPGGYTF	TGCGCCAGCAGCGCAGGCGTCGCGCCGGGAGGCTACACCTTC
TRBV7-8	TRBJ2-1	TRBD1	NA	CASSSGTGTYNEQFF	TGTGCCAGCAGCTCTGGGACAGGGACATACAATGAGCAGTTCTTC
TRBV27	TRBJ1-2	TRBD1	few	CATGTLQGTYGYTF	TGTGCCACCGGGACCTTACAGGGGACCTATGGCTACACCTTC
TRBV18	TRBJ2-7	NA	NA	CASSPGFERKNYEQYF	TGTGCCAGCTCACCTGGTTTCGAGCGGAAGAACTACGAGCAGTACTTC
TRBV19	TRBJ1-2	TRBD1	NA	CASSPGTANYGYTF	TGTGCCAGTAGCCCCGGGACAGCTAACTATGGCTACACCTTC
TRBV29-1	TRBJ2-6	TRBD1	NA	CSVLDRVDSGANVLTF	TGCAGCGTTCTTGACAGGGTGGACTCTGGGGCCAACGTCCTGACTTTC
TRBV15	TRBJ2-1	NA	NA	CATSSNNRWPSSSYNEQFF	TGTGCCACCAGCAGTAATAATCGATGGCCCTCCAGCTCCTACAATGAGCAGTTCTTC
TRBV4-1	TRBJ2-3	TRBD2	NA	CASSSPTSGLYTQYF	TGCGCCAGCAGCTCACCGACTAGCGGGTTATATACGCAGTATTTT
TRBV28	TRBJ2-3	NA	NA	CASRRPYDRIRTDTQYF	TGTGCCAGCAGGAGGCCATACGACAGGATACGCACAGATACGCAGTATTTT
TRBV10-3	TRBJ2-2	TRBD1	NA	CAIRGGLGGELFF	TGTGCCATAAGAGGGGGCTTGGGCGGGGAGCTGTTTTTT
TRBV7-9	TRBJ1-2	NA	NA	CASSLVPNYGYTF	TGTGCCAGCAGCTTAGTACCAAACTATGGCTACACCTTC
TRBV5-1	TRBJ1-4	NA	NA	CASSLRGPNEKLFF	TGCGCCAGCAGCTTACGGGGCCCTAATGAAAAACTGTTTTTT
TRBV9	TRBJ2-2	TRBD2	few	CASSVATTSGLAGGPNTGELFF	TGTGCCAGCAGCGTAGCCACAACCTCGGGACTAGCGGGAGGGCCGAACACCGGGGAGCTGTTTTTT
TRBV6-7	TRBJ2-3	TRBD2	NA	CARGRDKREGRRDTQYF	TGTGCCAGAGGACGTGACAAGCGGGAGGGCCGTAGGGATACGCAGTATTTT
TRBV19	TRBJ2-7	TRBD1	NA	CASSIDRRGPDEQYF	TGTGCCAGTAGTATAGATCGCAGGGGGCCGGACGAGCAGTACTTC
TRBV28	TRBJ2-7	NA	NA	CASSYRVSEQYF	TGTGCCAGCAGTTACAGGGTCTCCGAGCAGTACTTC
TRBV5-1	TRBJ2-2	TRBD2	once	CASSLGPSGRSGELFF	TGCGCCAGCAGCTTGGGTCCTAGCGGGAGGTCGGGGGAGCTGTTTTTT
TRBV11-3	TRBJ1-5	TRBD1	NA	CASSVQGGGQPQHF	TGTGCCAGCAGCGTACAGGGGGGAGGTCAGCCCCAGCATTTT
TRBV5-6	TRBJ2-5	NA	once	CASSSLDSGKTQYF	TGTGCCAGCAGCTCCCTTGACTCAGGGAAGACCCAGTACTTC